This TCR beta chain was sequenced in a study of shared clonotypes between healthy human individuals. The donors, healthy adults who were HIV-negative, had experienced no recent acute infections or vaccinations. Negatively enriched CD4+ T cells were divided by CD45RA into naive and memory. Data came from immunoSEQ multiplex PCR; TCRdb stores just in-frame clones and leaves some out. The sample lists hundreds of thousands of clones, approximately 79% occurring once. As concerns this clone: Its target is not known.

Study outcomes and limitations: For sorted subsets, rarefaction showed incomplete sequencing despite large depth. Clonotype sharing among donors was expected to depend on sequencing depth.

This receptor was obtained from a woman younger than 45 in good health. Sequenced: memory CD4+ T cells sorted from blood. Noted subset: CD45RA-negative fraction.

The CDR3 sequence: CAIRGLTYEQYF. DNA of the CDR3: TGTGCCATCAGAGGCCTAACCTACGAGCAGTACTTC. This chain connects TRBV10-3 to TRBJ2-7; no firm D call. The CDR3 runs to 12 residues. Trimming pared 6 bases from V and 2 bases from J, leaving 8 bases between. Germline CDR1 is ENHRY and CDR2 is SYGVKD.